This T cell receptor (beta chain) was profiled in a study of T-cell memory formation after mild COVID-19. Study in general: There were largely donor-specific TCR clusters.

General observations from the study: The pre-infection memory compartment contained some responding clones, suggesting cross-reactive memory joined. Clones that contracted clustered mainly in CM and EM if CD4+ and in EMRA if CD8+.

After 5'RACE with constant-segment primers, TCR alpha and TCR beta cDNA libraries carrying sample barcodes and UMIs were obtained. TCRdb reanalysed the 5' RACE reads using MiXCR and keeps one entry per CDR3 protein. Counted here are just over 400,000 distinct CDR3 sequences, more than 20% occurring once; the ten biggest clones make up around 13%. The junction had 5 bases not matched to a gene; V was cut back by 2 bases and J by 3 bases. CDR3 length equals 15 residues. The germline CDR1 and CDR2 sequences are MGHRA and YSYEKL. The table lists this clonotype with a few counts. Its antigen is unknown. The J gene is TRBJ2-7, the V gene TRBV4-1; 9 bases map to TRBD1. The clonotype originates from an adult woman who had mild COVID-19 (a few samples of this study predate the infection). Cell type and time point are not known. Sequenced sample: PBMCs or a T cell subset sorted from them (not recorded which). The CDR3 sequence: CASSQSQTGGYEQYF. The CDR3 nucleotides are TGCGCCAGCAGCCAATCCCAGACAGGGGGCTACGAGCAGTACTTC.